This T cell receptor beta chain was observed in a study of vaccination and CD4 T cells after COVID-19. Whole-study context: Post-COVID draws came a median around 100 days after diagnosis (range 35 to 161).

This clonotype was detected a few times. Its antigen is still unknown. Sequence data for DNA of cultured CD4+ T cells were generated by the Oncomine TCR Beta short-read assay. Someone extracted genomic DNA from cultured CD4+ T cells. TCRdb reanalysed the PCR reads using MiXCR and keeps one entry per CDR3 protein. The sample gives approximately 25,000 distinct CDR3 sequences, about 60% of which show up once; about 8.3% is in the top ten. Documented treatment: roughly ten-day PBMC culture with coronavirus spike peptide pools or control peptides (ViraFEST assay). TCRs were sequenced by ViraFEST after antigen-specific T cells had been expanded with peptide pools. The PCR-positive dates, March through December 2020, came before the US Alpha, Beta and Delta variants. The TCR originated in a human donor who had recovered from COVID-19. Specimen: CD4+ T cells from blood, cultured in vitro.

This CDR3 is CASSSNPTSEAFF. As DNA, the CDR3 is TGTGCCAGCAGCTCGAACCCGACGTCTGAAGCTTTCTTT. This chain uses TRBV7-2 with TRBJ1-1; D gene unclear. V was pared by 4 bases and J by 6 bases, with 12 bases between. From germline, CDR1 is SGHTA and CDR2 FQGNSA. The length of the CDR3 is 13 residues.